This passage covers 28 T cell receptor beta chains from one sample sequenced in a study of T cell responses to AZD1222 COVID-19 vaccine. Produced via immunoSEQ multiplex PCR; TCRdb's table is partial and in-frame only. The sample has about 120,000 clones; about 88% are singletons. Sample: peripheral blood, taken 28 days after the second AZD1222 dose. The receptors shown here come from an adult who received the AZD1222 COVID-19 vaccine.

The chain carries TRBV7-8 and TRBJ1-6, with a weak D call TRBD1 (5 bases). The germline V and J ends were trimmed by 5 bases and 4 bases, with 9 bases remaining between them. The CDR3 consists of 14 residues. Germline CDR1 and CDR2: SGHVS and FQNEAQ. CDR3 DNA: TGTGCCAGCAGCCGGGACGGTTATAATTCACCCCTCCACTTT. This codes for CASSRDGYNSPLHF.

The chain couples TRBV19 to TRBJ2-3; TRBD2 might be the D (7 bases). CDR3 length: 15 residues. Trimming shortened V by 6 bases and J by 0 bases, and 13 bases separated the two germline ends. The germline V gene has CDR1 LNHDA and CDR2 SQIVND (reference sequence). For the CDR3, the DNA is TGTGCCAGTAGACGGGGGGCCGGAAGCACAGATACGCAGTATTTT. Protein sequence: CASRRGAGSTDTQYF.

The genes are TRBV19 and TRBJ1-5; weak D call: TRBD1 (5 bases). The CDR3 contains 15 residues. The V end lost 2 bases, the J end lost 5 bases, and 13 bases lay between the germline ends. Per the germline V gene, CDR1 is LNHDA and CDR2 is SQIVND (reference sequence). The CDR3 reads CASSISPGPYQPQHF. DNA for the CDR3: TGTGCCAGTAGTATAAGTCCGGGACCCTATCAGCCCCAGCATTTT.

V gene TRBV5-1 combines with J gene TRBJ2-3; D tentatively fits TRBD1 or TRBD2 (5 bases each). V lost 7 bases, J lost 0 bases, and 15 bases lay in between. The CDR3 has 15 residues. Germline loops: CDR1 SGHRS, CDR2 YFSETQ. The CDR3 DNA reads as TGCGCCAGCGCGCCCCCGGGGCCTAGCACAGATACGCAGTATTTT. As protein: CASAPPGPSTDTQYF. Full variable domain (rest looked up from reference TRBV5-1 and TRBJ2-3): KAGVTQTPRYLIKTRGQQVTLSCSPISGHRSVSWYQQTPGQGLQFLFEYFSETQRNKGNFPGRFSGRQFSNSRSEMNVSTLELGDSALYLCASAPPGPSTDTQYFGPGTRLTVL.

The chain carries TRBV5-4 and TRBJ2-2; 7 positions agree with TRBD2. CDR3 length: 15 residues. Looked up from germline, CDR1 is SGHNT and CDR2 is YYREEE (reference sequence). Trimming took 4 bases from V and 1 from J; bases not matched to a gene: 4. The CDR3 spells CASSKRDGNTGELFF. The CDR3 DNA reads as TGTGCCAGCAGCAAGCGGGACGGGAACACCGGGGAGCTGTTTTTT.

The V call is TRBV2, the J call TRBJ1-5; D is uncertain. CDR1 and CDR2 (germline): SNHLY, FYNNEI. This CDR3 is built from 14 residues. Trimming stripped 7 bases from V and 0 bases from J, with 10 bases between. The CDR3 sequence: CASTSAYSNQPQHF. In nucleotides, the CDR3 is TGTGCCAGCACGTCAGCGTATAGCAATCAGCCCCAGCATTTT.

The rearrangement joins TRBV5-1 to TRBJ2-7; 8 bases align to TRBD1. Germline loops: CDR1 SGHRS, CDR2 YFSETQ. V was clipped by 3 bases and J by 6 bases; unmatched bases: 8. This CDR3 contains 14 residues. The CDR3 nucleotides are TGCGCCAGCAGCTGGGGCCCGACAGGGGCCGAGCAGTACTTC. It yields the protein CASSWGPTGAEQYF.

The chain couples TRBV12-1 to TRBJ2-1; TRBD2 was called by the table and not checked on the DNA. TRBV12-1 constitutes a pseudogene. The CDR3 contains 21 residues. The CDR3 loop reads CASSFALLAGGQGAIYNEQFF. CDR3 in DNA: TGTGCCAGCAGCTTTGCGTTATTAGCGGGGGGGCAAGGTGCCATATACAATGAGCAGTTCTTC.

The gene calls are TRBV29-1 and TRBJ2-1, with 11 bases matching TRBD2. The germline CDR1 and CDR2 sequences are SQVTM and ANQGSEA. The ends lost 6 bases at V and 7 bases at J; junction bases unmatched: 8. The CDR3 spans 14 residues. DNA for the CDR3: TGCAGCGTCCGTAGCGGGGGGGCGGGTAATGAGCAGTTCTTC. It yields the protein CSVRSGGAGNEQFF.

The chain couples TRBV27 to TRBJ1-2, with unresolved D. CDR3 length: 14 amino acids. CDR1 and CDR2 (germline): MNHEY, SMNVEV (reference sequence). Trimming shortened V by 10 bases and J by 0 bases, and 15 bases separated the two germline ends. This chain's CDR3 is CATTPDVSNYGYTF. CDR3 bases: TGTGCCACCACGCCCGACGTTTCTAACTATGGCTACACCTTC.

The CDR3 protein is CASSPGHTGELFF. The DNA for the CDR3 is TGTGCCAGCTCACCGGGTCACACCGGGGAGCTGTTTTTT. This rearrangement joins TRBV18 to TRBJ2-2; D remains ambiguous. The CDR3 contains 13 residues. V shed 3 bases and J shed 3 bases, with 5 bases lying between them. Germline CDR1 reads KGHSH; CDR2 reads LQKENI.

V usage is TRBV27 and J usage is TRBJ1-4; the match to TRBD1 covers 7 bases. The germline V gene has CDR1 MNHEY and CDR2 SMNVEV (reference sequence). V shed 8 bases and J 4 bases; nucleotides not matched to a gene: 7. CDR3 length: 14 amino acids. The CDR3 bases are TGTGCCAGCGGCTACGGGACAGTTAATGAAAAACTGTTTTTT. The encoded protein is CASGYGTVNEKLFF.

The V and J genes are TRBV19 and TRBJ2-1; a possible D gene is TRBD2 (6 bases). Trimming removed 6 bases from V and 0 bases from J, with 12 bases in between. In germline, CDR1 is LNHDA, CDR2 SQIVND (reference sequence). This CDR3 spans 15 amino acids. CDR3 residues: CASRGGRSSYNEQFF. The CDR3 coding sequence is TGTGCCAGTAGAGGAGGGCGGAGCTCCTACAATGAGCAGTTCTTC.

This chain uses TRBV5-1 with TRBJ2-5; D uncertain. Trimming shortened V by 0 bases and J by 1 base, and 10 bases separated the two germline ends. The germline gives CDR1 SGHRS, CDR2 YFSETQ. The CDR3 extends over 15 amino acids. The CDR3 sequence: CASSLEAVRQETQYF. CDR3 bases: TGCGCCAGCAGCTTGGAGGCGGTTCGCCAAGAGACCCAGTACTTC.

This chain connects TRBV7-2 to TRBJ2-2; 9 nucleotides line up with TRBD2. The J segment lost 3 bases and the V segment lost 4 bases, leaving 6 bases of the junction unmatched. Per the germline V gene, CDR1 is SGHTA and CDR2 is FQGNSA. This CDR3 contains 16 residues. The CDR3 sequence is CASSYIAGAHTGELFF. CDR3 nucleotides: TGTGCCAGCAGCTATATAGCGGGGGCGCACACCGGGGAGCTGTTTTTT.

V usage is TRBV7-9 and J usage is TRBJ1-2, with D tentatively TRBD1 (6 bases). The length of the CDR3 is 15 residues. The germline gives CDR1 SEHNR, CDR2 FQNEAQ (reference sequence). Trimming took off 4 bases at V and 2 bases at J, with 14 bases between the two ends. CDR3 bases: TGTGCCAGCAGCTCCCACCGGACAGAAAACTATGGCTACACCTTC. Translated: CASSSHRTENYGYTF.

The CDR3 loop is CSGMTGGLGWNTEAFF. CDR3 nucleotides: TGCAGCGGCATGACAGGGGGCCTAGGGTGGAACACTGAAGCTTTCTTT. The chain carries TRBV29-1 and TRBJ1-1; 10 bases align to TRBD1. This CDR3 comprises 16 residues. V was clipped by 7 bases and J by 1 base; unmatched bases: 12. Germline loops: CDR1 SQVTM, CDR2 ANQGSEA.

This chain connects TRBV9 to TRBJ2-1; 14 nucleotides agree with TRBD2. This CDR3 is built from 16 residues. V shed 2 bases and J 8 bases; nucleotides not matched to a gene: 6. CDR1 SGDLS and CDR2 YYNGEE come from the germline V gene. The CDR3 sequence is CASSVRLAGGRHEQFF. The CDR3 region has the DNA TGTGCCAGCAGCGTGAGACTAGCGGGGGGGAGACATGAGCAGTTCTTC. Full variable domain (remainder filled in from reference TRBV9 and TRBJ2-1): DSGVTQTPKHLITATGQRVTLRCSPRSGDLSVYWYQQSLDQGLQFLIQYYNGEERAKGNILERFSAQQFPDLHSELNLSSLELGDSALYFCASSVRLAGGRHEQFFGPGTRLTVL.

The chain's CDR3 is CASSRTGRGTFNTEAFF. The CDR3 nucleotides read TGTGCCAGCAGCAGGACCGGACGGGGAACATTCAACACTGAAGCTTTCTTT. The chain couples TRBV5-4 to TRBJ1-1; D unclear. The CDR3 has 17 residues. Trimming stripped 4 bases from V and 2 bases from J, with 21 bases between. From germline, CDR1 is SGHNT and CDR2 YYREEE (reference sequence).

This chain connects TRBV5-5 to TRBJ1-2; tentative D call: TRBD1 (6 bases). Germline values: CDR1 SGHKS, CDR2 YYEKEE (reference sequence). This CDR3 is 15 amino acids long. Deletions cut 4 bases from V and 4 bases from J, with 17 bases between. The CDR3 nucleotides read TGTGCCAGCAGCCCACCCGGGACAATAAGCTATGGCTACACCTTC. Translating it yields CASSPPGTISYGYTF.

The chain combines TRBV7-2 with TRBJ2-7; no definite D call. Germline assignment: CDR1 SGHTA and CDR2 FQGNSA. V lost 5 bases to trimming and J lost 2 bases, with 7 bases between them. This CDR3 comprises 12 residues. DNA of the CDR3: TGTGCCAGCAGCCTGGTGACCTACGAGCAGTACTTC. Its translation: CASSLVTYEQYF.

The chain recombines TRBV30 with TRBJ1-2; D is undetermined. V dropped 7 bases and J dropped 1 base, with 13 bases sitting between them. The CDR3 length is 13 residues. Germline CDR1 reads GTSNPN; CDR2 reads SVGIG (reference sequence). The DNA of the CDR3 is TGTGCCTATAAACCGGACCTTAACTATGGCTACACCTTC. It translates to CAYKPDLNYGYTF.

This chain connects TRBV18 to TRBJ2-3, with D uncertain. Deletions cut 3 bases from V and 4 bases from J, with 17 bases between. There are 16 residues in the CDR3. The V gene's germline CDR1 is KGHSH and CDR2 LQKENI. The CDR3 DNA follows: TGTGCCAGCTCACCGGTTACAGTGATCCCCCCAGATACGCAGTATTTT. It codes for CASSPVTVIPPDTQYF.

The rearrangement uses TRBV9 and TRBJ1-6; D uncertain. CDR1 SGDLS and CDR2 YYNGEE come from the germline V gene. V was cut by 4 bases and J by 9 bases, with 17 bases left in between. CDR3 length equals 15 residues. CDR3 residues: CASSRTGGLGSPLHF. CDR3 coding DNA: TGTGCCAGCAGCCGCACCGGAGGGCTAGGTTCACCCCTCCACTTT.

V is TRBV30 and J is TRBJ1-3; D uncertain. Germline CDR1 and CDR2: GTSNPN and SVGIG (reference sequence). Trimming took off 0 bases at V and 8 bases at J, with 11 bases between the two ends. CDR3 length: 13 amino acids. CDR3 bases: TGTGCCTGGAGTGTACAGCTTCGTGACACCATATATTTT. Its protein is CAWSVQLRDTIYF. Using reference TRBV30 and TRBJ1-3 for the parts outside the CDR3, the full variable domain is SQTIHQWPATLVQPVGSPLSLECTVEGTSNPNLYWYRQAAGRGLQLLFYSVGIGQISSEVPQNLSASRPQDRQFILSSKKLLLSDSGFYLCAWSVQLRDTIYFGEGSWLTVV.

The rearrangement joins TRBV5-1 to TRBJ2-2; 10 nucleotides align to TRBD1. This CDR3 spans 15 amino acids. The trim removed 1 base at V and 6 bases at J, leaving 3 bases unmatched. Germline-derived CDR1 and CDR2 are SGHRS and YFSETQ. CDR3 region: CASSLPGTGAGELFF. DNA for the CDR3: TGCGCCAGCAGCTTGCCCGGGACAGGGGCCGGGGAGCTGTTTTTT.

The chain employs TRBV6-2 or TRBV6-3 and TRBJ1-6; TRBD1 matches 8 bases. The CDR3 totals 15 residues. The V segment lost 6 bases and the J segment 7 bases; nucleotides outside the gene matches: 8. Per germline, CDR1 MNHEY and CDR2 SVGEGT. The CDR3 loop is CASSLDRGMNSPLHF. CDR3 bases: TGTGCCAGCAGCCTCGACAGGGGAATGAATTCACCCCTCCACTTT.

The chain has TRBV7-8 and TRBJ1-2, with D possibly being TRBD1 (5 bases). Per germline, CDR1 SGHVS and CDR2 FQNEAQ. Trimming removed 1 base from V and 4 bases from J, with 10 bases in between. The CDR3 is 14 amino acids. The CDR3 sequence: CASSLGGVPYGYTF. In DNA, the CDR3 is TGTGCCAGCAGCTTAGGGGGGGTGCCCTATGGCTACACCTTC.